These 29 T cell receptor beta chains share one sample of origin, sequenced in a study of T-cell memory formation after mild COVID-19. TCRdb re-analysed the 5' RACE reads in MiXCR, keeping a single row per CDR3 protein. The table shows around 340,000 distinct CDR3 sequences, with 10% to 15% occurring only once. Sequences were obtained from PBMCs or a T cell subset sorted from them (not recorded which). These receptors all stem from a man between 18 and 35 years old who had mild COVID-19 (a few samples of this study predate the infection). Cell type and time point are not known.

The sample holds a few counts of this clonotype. This CDR3 reads CASSIPGLVTGANVLTF. As DNA, the CDR3 is TGTGCCAGTAGTATCCCGGGACTAGTAACTGGGGCCAACGTCCTGACTTTC. The rearrangement joins TRBV19 to TRBJ2-6; 8 nucleotides line up with TRBD2. The germline V gene encodes CDR1 LNHDA and CDR2 SQIVND (reference sequence). The ends lost 3 bases at V and 2 bases at J; junction bases unmatched: 6. CDR3 length: 17 amino acids.

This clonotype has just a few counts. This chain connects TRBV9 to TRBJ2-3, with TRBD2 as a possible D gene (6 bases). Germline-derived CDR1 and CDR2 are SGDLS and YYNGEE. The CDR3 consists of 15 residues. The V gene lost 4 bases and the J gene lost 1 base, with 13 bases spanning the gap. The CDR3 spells CASSPLVAGTDTQYF. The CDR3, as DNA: TGTGCCAGCAGCCCGTTAGTAGCGGGCACAGATACGCAGTATTTT.

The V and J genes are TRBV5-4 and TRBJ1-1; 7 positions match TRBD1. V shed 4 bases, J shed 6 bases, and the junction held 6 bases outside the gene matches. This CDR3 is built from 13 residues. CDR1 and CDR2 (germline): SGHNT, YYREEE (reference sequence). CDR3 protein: CASSLYRGAEAFF. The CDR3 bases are TGTGCCAGCAGCCTGTACAGGGGCGCTGAAGCTTTCTTT.

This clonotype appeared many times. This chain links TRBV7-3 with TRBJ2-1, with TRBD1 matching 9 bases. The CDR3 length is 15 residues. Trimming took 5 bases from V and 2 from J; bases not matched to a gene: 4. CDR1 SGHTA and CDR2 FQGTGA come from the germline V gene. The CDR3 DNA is TGTGCCAGCAGCGTTACAGGGGGCGCCTACAATGAGCAGTTCTTC. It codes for CASSVTGGAYNEQFF.

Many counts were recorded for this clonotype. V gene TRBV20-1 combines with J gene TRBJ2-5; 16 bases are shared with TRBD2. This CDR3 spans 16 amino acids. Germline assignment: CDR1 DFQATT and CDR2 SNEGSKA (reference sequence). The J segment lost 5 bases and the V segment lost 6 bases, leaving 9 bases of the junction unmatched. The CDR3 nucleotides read TGCAGTGCGGGCCCGGGACTAGCGGGGGGGTACGAGACCCAGTACTTC. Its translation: CSAGPGLAGGYETQYF.

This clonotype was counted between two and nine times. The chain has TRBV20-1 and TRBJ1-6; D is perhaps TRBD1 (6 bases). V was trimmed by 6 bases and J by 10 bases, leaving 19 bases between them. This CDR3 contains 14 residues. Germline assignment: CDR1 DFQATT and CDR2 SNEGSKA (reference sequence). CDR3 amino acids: CSAYSRGPESPLHF. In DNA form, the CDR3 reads TGCAGTGCATATTCCAGGGGTCCAGAGTCACCCCTCCACTTT.

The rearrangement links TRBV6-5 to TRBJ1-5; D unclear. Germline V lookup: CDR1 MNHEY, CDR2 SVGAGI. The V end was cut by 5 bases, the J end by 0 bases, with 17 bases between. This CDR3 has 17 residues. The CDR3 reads CASSPRAGSYSNQPQHF. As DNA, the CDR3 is TGTGCCAGCAGTCCTAGAGCGGGCTCATATAGCAATCAGCCCCAGCATTTT.

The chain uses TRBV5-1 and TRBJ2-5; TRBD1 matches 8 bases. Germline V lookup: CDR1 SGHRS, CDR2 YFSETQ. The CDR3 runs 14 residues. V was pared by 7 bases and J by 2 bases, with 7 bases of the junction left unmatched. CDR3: CASAAGGPQETQYF. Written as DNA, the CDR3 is TGCGCCAGCGCCGCAGGGGGCCCACAAGAGACCCAGTACTTC.

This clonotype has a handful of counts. This CDR3 is CASTARDPYEQYF. The CDR3 nucleotides are TGTGCCAGCACGGCCAGGGACCCATACGAGCAGTACTTC. The genes are TRBV2 and TRBJ2-7, with D perhaps assigned TRBD1 or TRBD2 (5 bases each). V was trimmed by 7 bases and J by 4 bases, leaving 14 bases between them. The CDR3 has 13 residues. Germline CDR1 SNHLY, CDR2 FYNNEI.

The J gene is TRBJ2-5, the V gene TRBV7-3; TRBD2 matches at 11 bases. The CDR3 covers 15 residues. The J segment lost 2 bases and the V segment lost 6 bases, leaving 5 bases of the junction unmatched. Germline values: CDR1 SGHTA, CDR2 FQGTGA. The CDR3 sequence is CASSHSGGVQETQYF. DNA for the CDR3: TGTGCCAGCAGTCATAGCGGGGGGGTTCAAGAGACCCAGTACTTC.

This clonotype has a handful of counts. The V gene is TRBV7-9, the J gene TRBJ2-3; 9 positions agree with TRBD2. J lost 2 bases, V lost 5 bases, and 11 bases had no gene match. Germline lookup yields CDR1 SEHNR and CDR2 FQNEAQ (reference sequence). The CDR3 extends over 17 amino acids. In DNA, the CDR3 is TGTGCCAGCAGCGGCCTACTAGCGGGCAAGAACACAGATACGCAGTATTTT. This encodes CASSGLLAGKNTDTQYF.

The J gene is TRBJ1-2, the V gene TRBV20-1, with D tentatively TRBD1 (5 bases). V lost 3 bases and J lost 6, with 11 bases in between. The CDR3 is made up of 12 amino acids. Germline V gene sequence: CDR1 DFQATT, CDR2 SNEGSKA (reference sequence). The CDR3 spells CSASLRENGYTF. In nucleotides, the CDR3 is TGCAGTGCTAGTCTCAGGGAGAATGGCTACACCTTC.

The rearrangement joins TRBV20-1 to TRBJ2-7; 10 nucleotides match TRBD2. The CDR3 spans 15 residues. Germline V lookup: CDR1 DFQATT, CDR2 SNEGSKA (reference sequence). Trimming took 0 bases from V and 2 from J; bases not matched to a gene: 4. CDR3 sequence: CSARDPLAGTYEQYV. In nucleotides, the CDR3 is TGCAGTGCTAGAGATCCACTAGCGGGAACCTACGAGCAGTACGTC.

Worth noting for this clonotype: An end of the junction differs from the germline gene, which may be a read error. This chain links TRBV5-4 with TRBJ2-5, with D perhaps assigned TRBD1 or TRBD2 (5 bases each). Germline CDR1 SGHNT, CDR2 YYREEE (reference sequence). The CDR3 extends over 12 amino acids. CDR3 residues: CASSSPMGPDHF. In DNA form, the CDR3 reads TGTGCCAGCAGCTCCCCGATGGGACCGGATCACTTC. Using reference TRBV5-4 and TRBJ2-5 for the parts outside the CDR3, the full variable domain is ETGVTQSPTHLIKTRGQQVTLRCSSQSGHNTVSWYQQALGQGPQFIFQYYREEENGRGNFPPRFSGLQFPNYSSELNVNALELDDSALYLCASSSPMGPDHFGPGTRLLVL.

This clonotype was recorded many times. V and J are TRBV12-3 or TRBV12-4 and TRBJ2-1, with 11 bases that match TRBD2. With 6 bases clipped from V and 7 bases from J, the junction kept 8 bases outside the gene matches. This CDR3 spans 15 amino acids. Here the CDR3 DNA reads TGTGCCAGCAGCCGTAGCGGGGGGGCCGAGAATGAGCAGTTCTTC. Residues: CASSRSGGAENEQFF.

The CDR3 region is CASSLAVVAGEHTDTQYF. The CDR3 DNA is TGTGCCAGCAGCTTAGCCGTGGTAGCGGGGGAGCACACAGATACGCAGTATTTT. The rearrangement links TRBV7-9 to TRBJ2-3; the match to TRBD2 covers 9 bases. Germline assignment: CDR1 SEHNR and CDR2 FQNEAQ (reference sequence). V gave up 0 bases and J gave up 2 bases; unmatched junction bases: 9. The CDR3 runs 18 residues.

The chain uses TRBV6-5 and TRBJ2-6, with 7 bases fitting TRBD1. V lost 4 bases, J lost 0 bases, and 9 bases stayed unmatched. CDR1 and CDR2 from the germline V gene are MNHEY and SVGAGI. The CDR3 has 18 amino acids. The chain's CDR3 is CASSSRQGFSSGANVLTF. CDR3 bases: TGTGCCAGCAGTTCCCGACAGGGTTTTAGCTCTGGGGCCAACGTCCTGACTTTC.

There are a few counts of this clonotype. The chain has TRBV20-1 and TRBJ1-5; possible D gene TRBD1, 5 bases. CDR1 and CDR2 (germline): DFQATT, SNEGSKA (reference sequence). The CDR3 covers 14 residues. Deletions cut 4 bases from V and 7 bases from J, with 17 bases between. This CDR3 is CSATAGLAWQPQHF. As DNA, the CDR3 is TGCAGTGCTACCGCAGGGTTGGCCTGGCAGCCCCAGCATTTT.

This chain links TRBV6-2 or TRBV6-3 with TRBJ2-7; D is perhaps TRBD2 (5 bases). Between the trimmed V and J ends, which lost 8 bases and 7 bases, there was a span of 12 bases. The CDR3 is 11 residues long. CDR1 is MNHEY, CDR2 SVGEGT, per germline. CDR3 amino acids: CASLTTIEQYF. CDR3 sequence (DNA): TGTGCCAGCCTGACTACGATAGAGCAGTACTTC.

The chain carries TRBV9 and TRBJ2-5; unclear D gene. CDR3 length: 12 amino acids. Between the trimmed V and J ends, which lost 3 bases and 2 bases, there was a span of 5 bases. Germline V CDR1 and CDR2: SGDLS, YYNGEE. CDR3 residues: CASSGLQETQYF. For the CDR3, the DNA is TGTGCCAGCAGCGGGTTACAAGAGACCCAGTACTTC.

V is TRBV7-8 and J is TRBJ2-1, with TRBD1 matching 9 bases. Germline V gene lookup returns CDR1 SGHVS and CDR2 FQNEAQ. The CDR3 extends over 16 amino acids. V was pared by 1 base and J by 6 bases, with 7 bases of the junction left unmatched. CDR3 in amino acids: CASSLGAATGGNEQFF. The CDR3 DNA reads TGTGCCAGCAGCTTAGGGGCTGCGACAGGGGGCAATGAGCAGTTCTTC. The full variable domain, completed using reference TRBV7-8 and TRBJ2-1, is GAGVSQSPRYKVAKRGQDVALRCDPISGHVSLFWYQQALGQGPEFLTYFQNEAQLDKSGLPSDRFFAERPEGSVSTLKIQRTQQEDSAVYLCASSLGAATGGNEQFFGPGTRLTVL.

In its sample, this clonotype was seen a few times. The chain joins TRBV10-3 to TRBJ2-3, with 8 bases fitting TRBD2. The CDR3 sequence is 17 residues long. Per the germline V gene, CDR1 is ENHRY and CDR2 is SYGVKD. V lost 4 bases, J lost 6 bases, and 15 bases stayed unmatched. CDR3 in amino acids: CAISGSAGEGGLDTQYF. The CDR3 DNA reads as TGTGCCATCAGTGGATCAGCGGGAGAGGGGGGGCTGGATACGCAGTATTTT.

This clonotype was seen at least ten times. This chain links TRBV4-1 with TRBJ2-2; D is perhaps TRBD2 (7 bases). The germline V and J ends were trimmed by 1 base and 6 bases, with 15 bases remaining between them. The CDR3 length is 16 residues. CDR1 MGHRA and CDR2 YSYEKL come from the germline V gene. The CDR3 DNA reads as TGCGCCAGCAGCCAAGTCGCGGGGGCATGGGCCGGGGAGCTGTTTTTT. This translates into CASSQVAGAWAGELFF.

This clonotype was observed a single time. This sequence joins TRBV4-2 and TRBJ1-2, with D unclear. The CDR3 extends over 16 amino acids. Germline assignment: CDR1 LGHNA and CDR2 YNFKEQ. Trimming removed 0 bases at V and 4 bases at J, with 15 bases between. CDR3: CASSQEGWEGSYGYTF. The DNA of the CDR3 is TGTGCCAGCAGCCAAGAAGGGTGGGAGGGCAGCTATGGCTACACCTTC.

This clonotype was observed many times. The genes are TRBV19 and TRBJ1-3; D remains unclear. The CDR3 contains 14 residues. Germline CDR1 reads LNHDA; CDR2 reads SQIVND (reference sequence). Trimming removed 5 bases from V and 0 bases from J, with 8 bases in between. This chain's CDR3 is CASSVTRSGNTIYF. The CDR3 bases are TGTGCCAGTAGTGTGACCCGCTCTGGAAACACCATATATTTT.

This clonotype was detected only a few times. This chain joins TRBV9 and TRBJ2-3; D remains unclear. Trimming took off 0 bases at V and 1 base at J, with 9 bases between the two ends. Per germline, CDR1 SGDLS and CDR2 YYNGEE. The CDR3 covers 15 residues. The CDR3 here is CASSVEGKRTDTQYF. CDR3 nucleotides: TGTGCCAGCAGCGTAGAAGGGAAACGCACAGATACGCAGTATTTT.

The CDR3 DNA sequence: TGTGCCAGCAGCTTACGGCAGGGGCAGTTCTTC. Its protein is CASSLRQGQFF. The V call is TRBV7-8, the J call TRBJ2-1; D possibly corresponds to TRBD1 (5 bases). V shed 2 bases and J shed 12 bases, with 8 bases lying between them. The CDR3 has 11 amino acids. Germline V gene lookup returns CDR1 SGHVS and CDR2 FQNEAQ.

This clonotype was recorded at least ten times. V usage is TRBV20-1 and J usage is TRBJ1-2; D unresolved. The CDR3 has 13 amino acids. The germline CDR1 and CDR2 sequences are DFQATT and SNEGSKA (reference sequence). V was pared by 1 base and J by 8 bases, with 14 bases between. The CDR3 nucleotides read TGCAGTGCTAGAGGTGGGCGAGTAGACGGCTACACCTTC. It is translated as CSARGGRVDGYTF.

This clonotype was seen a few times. Here the CDR3 DNA reads TGTGCCAGCAGCTTCCTCGGAGAACAGGGGGGCGGCACCCAGTACTTC. This gives the protein CASSFLGEQGGGTQYF. The V gene is TRBV28, the J gene TRBJ2-5, with 8 bases that match TRBD1. V lost 6 bases and J lost 8; bases outside the gene matches: 17. The CDR3 has 16 residues. CDR1 is MDHEN, CDR2 SYDVKM, per germline.